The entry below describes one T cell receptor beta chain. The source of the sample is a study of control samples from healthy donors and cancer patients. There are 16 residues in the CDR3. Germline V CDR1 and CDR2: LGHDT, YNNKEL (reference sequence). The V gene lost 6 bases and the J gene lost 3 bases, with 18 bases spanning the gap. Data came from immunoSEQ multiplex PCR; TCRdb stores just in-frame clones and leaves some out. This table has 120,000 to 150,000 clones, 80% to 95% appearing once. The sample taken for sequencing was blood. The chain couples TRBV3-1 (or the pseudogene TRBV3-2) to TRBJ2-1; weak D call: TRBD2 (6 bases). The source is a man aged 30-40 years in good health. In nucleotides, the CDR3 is TGTGCCAGCAGTTCGGGGGAGTTTAGCGGCTACAATGAGCAGTTCTTC. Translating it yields CASSSGEFSGYNEQFF.